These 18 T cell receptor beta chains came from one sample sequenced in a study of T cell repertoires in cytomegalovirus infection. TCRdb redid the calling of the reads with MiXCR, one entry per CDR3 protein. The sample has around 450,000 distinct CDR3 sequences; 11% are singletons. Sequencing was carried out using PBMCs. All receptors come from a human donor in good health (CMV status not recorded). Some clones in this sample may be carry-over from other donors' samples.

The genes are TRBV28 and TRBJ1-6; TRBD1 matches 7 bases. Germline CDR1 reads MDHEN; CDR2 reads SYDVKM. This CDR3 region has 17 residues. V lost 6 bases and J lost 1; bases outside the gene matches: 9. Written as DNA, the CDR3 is TGTGCCAGCAGCCGCGGAGGGGGCGAATCCTATAATTCACCCCTCCACTTT. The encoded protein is CASSRGGGESYNSPLHF.

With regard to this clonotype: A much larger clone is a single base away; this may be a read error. CDR3 coding DNA: TGCAGTGTCTCCCCGGGGGCCAATAATTCACCCCACCACTTT. Translated: CSVSPGANNSPHHF. The genes are TRBV20-1 and TRBJ1-6; D is perhaps TRBD1 (6 bases). CDR3 length equals 14 residues. The germline V gene encodes CDR1 DFQATT and CDR2 SNEGSKA (reference sequence).

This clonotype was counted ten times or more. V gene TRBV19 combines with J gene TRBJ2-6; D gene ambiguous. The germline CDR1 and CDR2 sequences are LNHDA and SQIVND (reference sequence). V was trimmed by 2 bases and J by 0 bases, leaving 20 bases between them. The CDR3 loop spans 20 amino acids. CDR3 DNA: TGTGCCAGTAGTATACCCGACTGGCGATTATCCTACTCTGGGGCCAACGTCCTGACTTTC. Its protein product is CASSIPDWRLSYSGANVLTF.

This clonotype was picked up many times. CDR3 sequence (DNA): TGTGCCAGCAGTCTGGCAGGGGGCCGATACACTGAAGCTTTCTTT. Its translation: CASSLAGGRYTEAFF. This sequence joins TRBV7-3 and TRBJ1-1, with 8 nucleotides matching TRBD1. The CDR3 spans 15 residues. The ends lost 6 bases at V and 3 bases at J; junction bases unmatched: 9. Germline V gives CDR1 SGHTA, CDR2 FQGTGA.

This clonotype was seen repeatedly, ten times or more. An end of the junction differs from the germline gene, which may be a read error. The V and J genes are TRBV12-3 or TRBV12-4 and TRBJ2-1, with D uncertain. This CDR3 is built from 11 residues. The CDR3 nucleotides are TGTGCCAGCAGTTTACAGACTGATAGGGTCTTC. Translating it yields CASSLQTDRVF.

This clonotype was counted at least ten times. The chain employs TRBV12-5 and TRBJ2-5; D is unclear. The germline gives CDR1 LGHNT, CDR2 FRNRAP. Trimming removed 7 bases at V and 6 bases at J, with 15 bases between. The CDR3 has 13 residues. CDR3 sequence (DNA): TGTGCTAGTGCCGCCCCGGTAGGGAAGACCCAGTACTTC. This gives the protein CASAAPVGKTQYF.

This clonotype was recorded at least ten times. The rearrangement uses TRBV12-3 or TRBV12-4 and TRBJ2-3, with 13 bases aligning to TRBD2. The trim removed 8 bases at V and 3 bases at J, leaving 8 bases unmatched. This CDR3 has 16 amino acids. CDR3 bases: TGTGCCAGCGGTTCCGGGACTAGCGGGGAGACAGATACGCAGTATTTT. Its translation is CASGSGTSGETDTQYF.

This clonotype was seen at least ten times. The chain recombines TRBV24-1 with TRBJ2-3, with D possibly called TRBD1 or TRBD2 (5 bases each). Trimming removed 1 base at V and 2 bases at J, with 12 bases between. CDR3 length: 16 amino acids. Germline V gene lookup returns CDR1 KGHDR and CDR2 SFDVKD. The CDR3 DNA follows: TGTGCCACCAGTGATTTCTTGGGGACGACCACAGATACGCAGTATTTT. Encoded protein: CATSDFLGTTTDTQYF.

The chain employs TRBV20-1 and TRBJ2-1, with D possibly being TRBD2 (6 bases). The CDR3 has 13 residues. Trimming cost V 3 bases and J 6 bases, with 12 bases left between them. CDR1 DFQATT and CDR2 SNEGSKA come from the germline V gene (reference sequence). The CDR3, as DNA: TGCAGTGCTAGCAGGGACTCATTCAATGAGCAGTTCTTC. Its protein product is CSASRDSFNEQFF.

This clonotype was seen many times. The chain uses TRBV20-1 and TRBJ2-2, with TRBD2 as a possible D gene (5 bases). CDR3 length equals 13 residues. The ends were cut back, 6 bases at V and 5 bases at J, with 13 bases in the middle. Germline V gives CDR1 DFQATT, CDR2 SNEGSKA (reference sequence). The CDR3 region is CSAQLRETGELFF. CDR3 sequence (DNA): TGCAGTGCCCAGTTGAGGGAAACCGGGGAGCTGTTTTTT.

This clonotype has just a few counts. The CDR3 coding sequence is TGCAGTGCCAATCCTAGCGGGTTACAAGAGACCCAGTACTTC. This encodes CSANPSGLQETQYF. The rearrangement uses TRBV20-1 and TRBJ2-5; 8 nucleotides match TRBD2. Germline lookup yields CDR1 DFQATT and CDR2 SNEGSKA (reference sequence). V lost 6 bases and J lost 2; bases outside the gene matches: 8. This CDR3 is built from 14 residues.

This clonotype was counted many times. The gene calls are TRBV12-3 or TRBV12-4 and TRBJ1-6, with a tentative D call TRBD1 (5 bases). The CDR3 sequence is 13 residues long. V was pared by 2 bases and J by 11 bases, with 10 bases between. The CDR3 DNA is TGTGCCAGCAGTTTACAGGGCGACACACCCCTCCACTTT. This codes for CASSLQGDTPLHF.

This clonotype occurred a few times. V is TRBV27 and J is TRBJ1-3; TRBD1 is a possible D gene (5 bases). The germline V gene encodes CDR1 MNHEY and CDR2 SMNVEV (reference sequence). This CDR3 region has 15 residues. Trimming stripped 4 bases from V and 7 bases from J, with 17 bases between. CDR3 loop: CASSSGSRLVNTIYF. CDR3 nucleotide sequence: TGTGCCAGCAGTTCAGGGTCTCGTCTGGTTAACACCATATATTTT.

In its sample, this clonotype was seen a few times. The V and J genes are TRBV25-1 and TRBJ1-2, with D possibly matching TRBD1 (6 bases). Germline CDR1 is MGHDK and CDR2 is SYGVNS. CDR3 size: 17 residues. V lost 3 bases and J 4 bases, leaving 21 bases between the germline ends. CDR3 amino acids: CASSDPKVGGAAYGYTF. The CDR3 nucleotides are TGTGCCAGCAGTGACCCAAAAGTCGGGGGCGCAGCCTATGGCTACACCTTC.

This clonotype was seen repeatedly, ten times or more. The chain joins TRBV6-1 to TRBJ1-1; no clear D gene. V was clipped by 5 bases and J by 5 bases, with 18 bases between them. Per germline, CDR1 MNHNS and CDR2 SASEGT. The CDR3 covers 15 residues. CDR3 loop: CASSRNPGMGTEAFF. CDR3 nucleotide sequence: TGTGCCAGCAGTCGAAATCCGGGAATGGGGACTGAAGCTTTCTTT.

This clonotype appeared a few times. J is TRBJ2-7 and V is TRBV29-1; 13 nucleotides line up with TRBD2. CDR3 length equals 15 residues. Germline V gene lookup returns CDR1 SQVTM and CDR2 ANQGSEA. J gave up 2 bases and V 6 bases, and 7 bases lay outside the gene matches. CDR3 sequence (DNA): TGCAGCGTCGGGACTAGCGGGGCAATGGCCTACGAGCAGTACTTC. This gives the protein CSVGTSGAMAYEQYF.

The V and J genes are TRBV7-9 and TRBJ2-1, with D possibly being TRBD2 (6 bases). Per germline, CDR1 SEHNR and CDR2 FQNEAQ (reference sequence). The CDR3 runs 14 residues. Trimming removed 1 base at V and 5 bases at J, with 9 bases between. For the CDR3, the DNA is TGTGCCAGCAGCTTAGAGGGACTGGACAATGAGCAGTTCTTC. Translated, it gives CASSLEGLDNEQFF.

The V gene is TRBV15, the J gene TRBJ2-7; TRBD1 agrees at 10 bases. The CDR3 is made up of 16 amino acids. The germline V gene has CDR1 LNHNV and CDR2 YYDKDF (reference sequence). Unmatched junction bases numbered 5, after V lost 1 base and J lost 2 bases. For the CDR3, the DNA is TGTGCCACCAGCAGAGGTAGGACAGGGGGTGCCTACGAGCAGTACTTC. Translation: CATSRGRTGGAYEQYF. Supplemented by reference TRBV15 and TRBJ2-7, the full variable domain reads DAMVIQNPRYQVTQFGKPVTLSCSQTLNHNVMYWYQQKSSQAPKLLFHYYDKDFNNEADTPDNFQSRRPNTSFCFLDIRSPGLGDTAMYLCATSRGRTGGAYEQYFGPGTRLTVT.